These T cell receptor beta chains were read from a single sample in a study of identical twins. TCRdb recomputed calls from the 5' RACE reads with MiXCR, one row per CDR3 protein. The data show hundreds of thousands of distinct CDR3 sequences, around 8.1% seen once. The sample was also reused in another study, on yellow fever vaccine responses in identical twins.

Sequencing input: memory (CD45RO+) T cells sorted from blood. These TCRs come from a woman aged 18-29 years in good health. The CDR3 runs from the conserved cysteine through the conserved F or W. The D gene is left open where the match is weak. Some rows mark clone size as missing; the rest say once, few, many or name a class of expanded clone.

clone_size,v_call,j_call,d_call,cdr3_nt,cdr3_aa
many,TRBV29-1,TRBJ2-2,.,TGCAGCGTTGCTGTCGGGAGCGCCGCCGGGGAGCTGTTTTTT,CSVAVGSAAGELFF
many,TRBV12-3/TRBV12-4,TRBJ2-1,.,TGTGCCAGCAGTTCCTCTGGGATGGGGGCCACATACAATGAGCAGTTCTTC,CASSSSGMGATYNEQFF
few,TRBV20-1,TRBJ2-1,TRBD2,TGCAGTGCTACCTGGACTAGCGGCTACAATGAGCAGTTCTTC,CSATWTSGYNEQFF
many,TRBV4-1,TRBJ2-7,TRBD1,TGCGCCAGCAGCCCAGTTGTTCCCGGGACAGGGAGCTACGAGCAGTACTTC,CASSPVVPGTGSYEQYF
many,TRBV5-1,TRBJ2-6,TRBD1,TGCGCCAGCGGAAGGACAGGCTCTGGGGCCAACGTCCTGACTTTC,CASGRTGSGANVLTF
many,TRBV6-5,TRBJ2-3,.,TGTGCCAGCAGTTACTCGATTCTAGCAGTCCTGTCTGATACGCAGTATTTT,CASSYSILAVLSDTQYF
few,TRBV28,TRBJ2-7,TRBD2,TGTGCCAGCAGTCCTAGCGGGAGCTTCATCCTTTCCTACGAGCAGTACTTC,CASSPSGSFILSYEQYF
few,TRBV4-2,TRBJ1-2,.,TGTGCCAGCAGCCAATCACCAGGGAGTCCACCTGGAGATGGCTACACCTTC,CASSQSPGSPPGDGYTF
few,TRBV20-1,TRBJ2-2,.,TGCAGTGCTAAGGGGACAAATGGGAGGGCCGTCGGGGAGCTGTTTTTT,CSAKGTNGRAVGELFF
.,TRBV28,TRBJ2-7,.,TGTGCCAGCGAGGTTGGGGGCGCCTCCTACGAGCAGTACTTC,CASEVGGASYEQYF
few,TRBV20-1,TRBJ2-4,TRBD1,TGCAGTCTCCCCCTCGGGGACAGGGGAAACATTCAGTACTTC,CSLPLGDRGNIQYF
.,TRBV28,TRBJ2-7,.,TGTGCCAGCAGTTTATCAGGTAGTAGGTCGATCTACGAGCAGTACTTC,CASSLSGSRSIYEQYF
few,TRBV20-1,TRBJ1-6,.,TGCAGTGCTAGAGCCCATGGGCGGAGCTCCTATAATTCACCCCTCCACTTT,CSARAHGRSSYNSPLHF
.,TRBV2,TRBJ2-4,.,TGTGCCAGCAGTGGTTTAGCCAAAAACATTCAGTACTTC,CASSGLAKNIQYF
.,TRBV6-4,TRBJ2-2,.,TGTGCCAGCAGTGACTCAATCGGTAGAGGCACCGGGGAGCTGTTTTTT,CASSDSIGRGTGELFF
many,TRBV4-3,TRBJ1-1,.,TGCGCCAGCAGCCAAGGGACGGGAAAAACTGAAGCTTTCTTT,CASSQGTGKTEAFF
.,TRBV10-3,TRBJ2-3,TRBD2,TGTGCCATCAGTGGGACTAGCGGAACCTCTAGCACAGATACGCAGTATTTT,CAISGTSGTSSTDTQYF
.,TRBV3-1,TRBJ2-7,.,TGTGCCAGCAGCCACGGTCCCTACGAGCAGTACTTC,CASSHGPYEQYF
few,TRBV5-5,TRBJ2-3,.,TGTGCCAGCGCTACCTCGGACAGTAGCACAGATACGCAGTATTTT,CASATSDSSTDTQYF
few,TRBV5-1,TRBJ2-2,TRBD2,TGCGCCAGCGAGAGGACTAGCGGAACTCAGACCGGGGAGCTGTTTTTT,CASERTSGTQTGELFF
many,TRBV24-1,TRBJ2-7,TRBD1,TGTGCCACCCCTCATCCGGGACAGGGGGCCGGCGAGCAGTACTTC,CATPHPGQGAGEQYF
many,TRBV3-1,TRBJ2-1,TRBD1,TGTGCCAGCAGCCGGGACAGGGAGGGTGTGTGGACCGGTGAGCAGTTCTTC,CASSRDREGVWTGEQFF
few,TRBV6-5,TRBJ1-2,.,TGTGCCAGCAGTTGGACAGCCAACTATGGCTACACCTTC,CASSWTANYGYTF
many,TRBV24-1,TRBJ2-1,TRBD2,TGTGCCACCAGTGATTTTACGGCTGGGCTAGCGGGTTCCTACAATGAGCAGTTCTTC,CATSDFTAGLAGSYNEQFF
many,TRBV3-1,TRBJ1-3,.,TGTGCCAGCAGCCAGACCGGGAGCTCTGGAAACACCATATATTTT,CASSQTGSSGNTIYF
few,TRBV6-1,TRBJ1-4,.,TGTGCCAGCAGTACCACTAGGACTAATGAAAAACTGTTTTTT,CASSTTRTNEKLFF
few,TRBV2,TRBJ2-1,.,TGTGCCAGCAGGCACAGGGCAACCTACAATGAGCAGTTCTTC,CASRHRATYNEQFF
few,TRBV7-2,TRBJ2-7,.,TGTGCCAGCAGCTTAAGACGCGGGCCTCTTGCCGAGCAGTACTTC,CASSLRRGPLAEQYF
few,TRBV4-3,TRBJ2-3,.,TGCGCCAGCAGCCAAGATGGTCGAGGGGATACGCAGTATTTT,CASSQDGRGDTQYF
few,TRBV9,TRBJ2-1,.,TGTGCCAGCAGCGCTCGCCCCGAAAAAGGGTTCGATGAGCAGTTCTTC,CASSARPEKGFDEQFF
many,TRBV29-1,TRBJ2-3,.,TGCAGCGTTGGGAGGGGGGTTAGCACAGATACGCAGTATTTT,CSVGRGVSTDTQYF
many,TRBV24-1,TRBJ2-5,.,TGTGCCACCAGTGATTTTCGAGGGAAGGAAGAGACCCAGTACTTC,CATSDFRGKEETQYF
many,TRBV10-3,TRBJ2-6,.,TGTGCCATCAGTGAGTACCCGGGACAAACCGTCTCTGGGGCCAACGTCCTGACTTTC,CAISEYPGQTVSGANVLTF
.,TRBV7-3,TRBJ2-2,.,TGTGCCAGCAGCTTAATGAACACCGGGGAGCTGTTTTTT,CASSLMNTGELFF
many,TRBV4-1,TRBJ1-1,.,TGCGCCAGCAGCCAAGTACAGGGATGGACTGAAGCTTTCTTT,CASSQVQGWTEAFF
.,TRBV2,TRBJ2-1,TRBD1,TGTGCCAGCAGGAGCCGGGACAGCCACAATGAGCAGTTCTTC,CASRSRDSHNEQFF
few,TRBV28,TRBJ2-7,.,TGTGCCAGCAGTGCTTACCTTTCCTCCTACGAGCAGTACTTC,CASSAYLSSYEQYF
.,TRBV12-3/TRBV12-4,TRBJ1-3,.,TGTGCCAGCAGTTTGCGCAGGTCGGGCGCTGGAAACACCATATATTTT,CASSLRRSGAGNTIYF
.,TRBV7-3,TRBJ1-1,TRBD1,TGTGCCAGCAGCCCATACGGACAGGGGGATACTGAAGCTTTCTTT,CASSPYGQGDTEAFF
few,TRBV20-1,TRBJ2-7,.,TGCAGTGCTAGAGATGTATGGGCCATCGGATACTTC,CSARDVWAIGYF
few,TRBV6-1,TRBJ2-5,.,TGTGCCAGCAGTGAAGATTGGTCCCGAGTAGGAGAGACCCAGTACTTC,CASSEDWSRVGETQYF
.,TRBV19,TRBJ2-3,.,TGTGCCAGTAGTAGACAGCTTACAGATACGCAGTATTTT,CASSRQLTDTQYF
.,TRBV6-2/TRBV6-3,TRBJ2-7,.,TGTGCCAGCAGTTACTCGATCCCAGGGGTGGCGTACTTC,CASSYSIPGVAYF
few,TRBV11-2,TRBJ2-5,TRBD1,TGTGCCAGCAGCTTAGGTTCAGGGGGTATAGAGACCCAGTACTTC,CASSLGSGGIETQYF
many,TRBV13,TRBJ1-2,.,TGTGCCAGCAGCTTAGGTGTTCAGAACTATGGCTACACCTTC,CASSLGVQNYGYTF
many,TRBV20-1,TRBJ2-7,.,TGCAGTGCTAGAGATCGTAGGAGCTCCTACGAGCAGTACTTC,CSARDRRSSYEQYF
.,TRBV11-2,TRBJ2-7,TRBD1,TGTGCCAGCAGCCCGGGACAGTTCTCCTACGAGCAGTACTTC,CASSPGQFSYEQYF
many,TRBV4-2,TRBJ2-5,TRBD2,TGTGCCAGCAGCCAAGGGGGTAGCGGGAAATTTCAAGAGACCCAGTACTTC,CASSQGGSGKFQETQYF
few,TRBV4-3,TRBJ1-2,.,TGCGCCAGCAGCCAAGATTTCAAGGACAACTATGGCTACACCTTC,CASSQDFKDNYGYTF
.,TRBV20-1,TRBJ2-7,TRBD2,TGCAGTGCTAGAGATGCGCGGGAGCTTGACGAGCAGTACTTC,CSARDARELDEQYF
.,TRBV28,TRBJ1-6,.,TGTGGCTCAGCCAGTCCGGGCTATAATTCACCCCTCCACTTT,CGSASPGYNSPLHF
.,TRBV15,TRBJ1-5,.,TGTGCCACCAGCAGAGTGTCGACTTCCCCGGGGCAGCCCCAGCATTTT,CATSRVSTSPGQPQHF
.,TRBV5-1,TRBJ1-2,.,TGCGCCAGCAGCTCGTTACAAGGGGGGGGCTACACCTTC,CASSSLQGGGYTF
few,TRBV30,TRBJ2-1,.,TGTGCCTGGAGTTCGACAGTATCTGAGCAGTTCTTC,CAWSSTVSEQFF
many,TRBV28,TRBJ2-2,.,TGTGCCAGCTGGGGGACTTACAACACCGGGGAGCTGTTTTTT,CASWGTYNTGELFF
many,TRBV10-3,TRBJ2-3,TRBD1,TGTGCCATCAGTGGGAGGACAGGGGGCAAGGATACGCAGTATTTT,CAISGRTGGKDTQYF